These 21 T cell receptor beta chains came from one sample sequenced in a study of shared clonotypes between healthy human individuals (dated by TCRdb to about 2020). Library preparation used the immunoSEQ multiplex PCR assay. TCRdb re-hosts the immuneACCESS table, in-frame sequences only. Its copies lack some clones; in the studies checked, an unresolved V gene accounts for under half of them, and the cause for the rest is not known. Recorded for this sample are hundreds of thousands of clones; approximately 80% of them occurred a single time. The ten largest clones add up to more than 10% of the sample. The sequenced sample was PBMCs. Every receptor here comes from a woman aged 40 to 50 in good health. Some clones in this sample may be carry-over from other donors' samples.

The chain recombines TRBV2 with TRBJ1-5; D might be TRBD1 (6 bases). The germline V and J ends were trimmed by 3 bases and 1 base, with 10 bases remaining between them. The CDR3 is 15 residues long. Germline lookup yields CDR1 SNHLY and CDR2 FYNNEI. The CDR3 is CASSDRGGSNQPQHF. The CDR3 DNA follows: TGTGCCAGCAGTGACAGGGGTGGAAGCAATCAGCCCCAGCATTTT.

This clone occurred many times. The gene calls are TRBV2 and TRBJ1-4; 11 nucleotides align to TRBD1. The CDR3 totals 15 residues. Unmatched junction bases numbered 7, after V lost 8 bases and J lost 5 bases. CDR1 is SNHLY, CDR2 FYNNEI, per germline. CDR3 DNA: TGTGCCAGCGCGGGGACAGGGGGACGAAATGAAAAACTGTTTTTT. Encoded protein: CASAGTGGRNEKLFF.

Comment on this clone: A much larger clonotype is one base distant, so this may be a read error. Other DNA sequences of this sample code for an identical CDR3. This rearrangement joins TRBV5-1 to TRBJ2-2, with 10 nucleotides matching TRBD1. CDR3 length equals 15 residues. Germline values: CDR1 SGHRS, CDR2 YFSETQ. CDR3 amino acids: CASSFWTGGTGELFF. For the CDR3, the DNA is TGCGCTAGCAGCTTTTGGACAGGGGGAACCGGGGAGCTGTTTTTT.

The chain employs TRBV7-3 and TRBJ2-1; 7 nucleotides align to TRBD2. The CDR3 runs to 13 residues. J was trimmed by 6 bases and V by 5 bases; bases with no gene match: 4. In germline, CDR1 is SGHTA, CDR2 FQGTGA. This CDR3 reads CASSPSGGNEQFF. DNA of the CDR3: TGTGCCAGCAGCCCCTCGGGGGGCAATGAGCAGTTCTTC.

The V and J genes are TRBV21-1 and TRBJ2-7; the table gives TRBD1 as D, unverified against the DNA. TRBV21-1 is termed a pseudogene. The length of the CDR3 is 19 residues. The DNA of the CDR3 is TGTGCCAGCAGCAAAGTCCCCCCCAGGGAAGTACTTGGTGTGTACGAGCAGTACTTC. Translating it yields CASSKVPPREVLGVYEQYF.

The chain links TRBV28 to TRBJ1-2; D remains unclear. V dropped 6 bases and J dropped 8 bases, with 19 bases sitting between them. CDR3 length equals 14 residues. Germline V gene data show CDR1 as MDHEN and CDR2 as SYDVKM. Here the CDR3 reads CASSPLWRAQGYTF. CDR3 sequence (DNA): TGTGCCAGCAGCCCCCTGTGGAGGGCCCAAGGCTACACCTTC.

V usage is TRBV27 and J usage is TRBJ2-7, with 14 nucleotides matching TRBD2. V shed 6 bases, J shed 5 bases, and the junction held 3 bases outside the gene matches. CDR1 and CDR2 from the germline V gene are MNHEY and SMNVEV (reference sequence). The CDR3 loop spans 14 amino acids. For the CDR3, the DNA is TGTGCCAGCAGACGACTAGCGGGAGGGAACGAGCAGTACTTC. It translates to CASRRLAGGNEQYF.

In DNA, the CDR3 is TGTGCCAGCAGCTTAGCGATAAACCTACTGGCGGGAGACTACGAGCAGTACTTC. Translated: CASSLAINLLAGDYEQYF. The rearrangement joins TRBV7-9 to TRBJ2-7, with 7 bases identical to TRBD2. The ends lost 0 bases at V and 3 bases at J; junction bases unmatched: 14. The germline V gene has CDR1 SEHNR and CDR2 FQNEAQ (reference sequence). The CDR3 spans 18 residues.

The CDR3 nucleotides read TGTGCCAGTAGCCAGGACAGGGTAGGTGGCGAGCAGTACTTC. Translation gives CASSQDRVGGEQYF. This chain uses TRBV19 with TRBJ2-7; 8 bases line up with TRBD1. CDR3 length: 14 amino acids. Per the germline V gene, CDR1 is LNHDA and CDR2 is SQIVND (reference sequence). V was pared by 6 bases and J by 6 bases, with 10 bases of the junction left unmatched.

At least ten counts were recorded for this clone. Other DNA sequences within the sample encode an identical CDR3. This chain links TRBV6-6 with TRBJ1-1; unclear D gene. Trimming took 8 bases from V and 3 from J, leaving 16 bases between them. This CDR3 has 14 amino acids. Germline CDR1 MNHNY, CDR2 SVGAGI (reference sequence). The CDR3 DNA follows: TGTGCCAGCTCTTTCGTACCTCGGTACACTGAAGCTTTCTTT. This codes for CASSFVPRYTEAFF.

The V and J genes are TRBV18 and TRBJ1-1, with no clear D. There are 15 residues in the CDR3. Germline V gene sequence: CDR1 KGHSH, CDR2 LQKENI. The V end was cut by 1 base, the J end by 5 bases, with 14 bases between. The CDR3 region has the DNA TGTGCCAGCTCACCACTTACCTTGCTGGGGACTGAAGCTTTCTTT. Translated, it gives CASSPLTLLGTEAFF. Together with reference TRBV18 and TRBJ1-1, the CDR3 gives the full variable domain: NAGVMQNPRHLVRRRGQEARLRCSPMKGHSHVYWYRQLPEEGLKFMVYLQKENIIDESGMPKERFSAEFPKEGPSILRIQQVVRGDSAAYFCASSPLTLLGTEAFFGQGTRLTVV.

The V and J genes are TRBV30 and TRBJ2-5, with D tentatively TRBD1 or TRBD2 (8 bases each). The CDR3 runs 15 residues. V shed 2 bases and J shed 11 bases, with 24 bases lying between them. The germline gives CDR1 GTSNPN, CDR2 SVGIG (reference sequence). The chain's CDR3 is CAWSRGQGLVEEQYF. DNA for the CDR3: TGTGCCTGGAGTCGAGGACAGGGACTAGTAGAGGAGCAGTACTTC.

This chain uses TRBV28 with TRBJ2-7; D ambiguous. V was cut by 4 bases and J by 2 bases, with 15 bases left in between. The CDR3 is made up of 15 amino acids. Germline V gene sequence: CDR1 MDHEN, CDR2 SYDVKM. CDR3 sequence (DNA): TGTGCCAGCAGTTCATCTAGGTACACCCCCTACGAGCAGTACTTC. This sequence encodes CASSSSRYTPYEQYF.

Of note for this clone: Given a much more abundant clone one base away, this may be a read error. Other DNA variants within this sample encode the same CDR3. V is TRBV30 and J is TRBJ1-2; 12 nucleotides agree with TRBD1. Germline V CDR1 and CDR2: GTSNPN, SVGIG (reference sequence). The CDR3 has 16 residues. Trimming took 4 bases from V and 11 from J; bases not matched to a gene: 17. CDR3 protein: CAWNFLRDRGRRGYTF. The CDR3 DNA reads TGTGCCTGGAACTTTCTCCGGGACAGGGGGCGCCGAGGTTACACCTTC.

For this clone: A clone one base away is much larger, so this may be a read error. CDR3 amino acids: CASSLVLAGYYEQYF. In DNA form, the CDR3 reads TGTGCCAGCAGCTTAGTGCTAGCGGGCTACTACGAGCAGTACTTC. The rearrangement joins TRBV11-2 to TRBJ2-7, with TRBD2 identical over 8 bases. J gave up 3 bases and V 1 base, and 5 bases lay outside the gene matches. The CDR3 has 15 amino acids. Germline assignment: CDR1 SGHAT and CDR2 FQNNGV.

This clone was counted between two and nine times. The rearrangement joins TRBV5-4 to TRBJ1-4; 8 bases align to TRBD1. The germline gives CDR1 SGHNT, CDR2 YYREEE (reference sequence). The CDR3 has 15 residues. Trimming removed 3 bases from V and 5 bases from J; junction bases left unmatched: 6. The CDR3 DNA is TGTGCCAGCAGCTCAGGGGGCGCCACCAATGAAAAACTGTTTTTT. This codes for CASSSGGATNEKLFF.

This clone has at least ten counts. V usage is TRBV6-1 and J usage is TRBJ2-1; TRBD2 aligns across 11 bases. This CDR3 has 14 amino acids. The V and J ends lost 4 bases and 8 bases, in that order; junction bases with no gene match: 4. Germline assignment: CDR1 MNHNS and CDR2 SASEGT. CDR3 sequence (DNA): TGTGCCAGCAGTGTAGCGGGAGGGGTTGATGAGCAGTTCTTC. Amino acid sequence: CASSVAGGVDEQFF.

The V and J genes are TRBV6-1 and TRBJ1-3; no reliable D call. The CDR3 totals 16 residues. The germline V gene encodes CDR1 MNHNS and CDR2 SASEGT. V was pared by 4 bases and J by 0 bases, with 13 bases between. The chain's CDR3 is CASSVPLRYSGNTIYF. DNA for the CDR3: TGTGCCAGCAGTGTACCTCTTAGATACTCTGGAAACACCATATATTTT.

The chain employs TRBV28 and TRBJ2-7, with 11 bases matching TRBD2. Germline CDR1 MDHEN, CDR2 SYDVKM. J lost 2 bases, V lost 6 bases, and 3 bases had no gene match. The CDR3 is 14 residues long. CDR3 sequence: CASRVTSGTYEQYF. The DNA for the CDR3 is TGTGCCAGCAGAGTGACTAGCGGGACCTACGAGCAGTACTTC.

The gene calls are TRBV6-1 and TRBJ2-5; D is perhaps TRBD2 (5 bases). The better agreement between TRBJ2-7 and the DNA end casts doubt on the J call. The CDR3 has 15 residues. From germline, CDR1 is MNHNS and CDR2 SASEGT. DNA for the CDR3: TGTGCCAGCAGTGAAGCGGCAGGAGGCACCTCCGAGCAGTACTTC. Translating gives CASSEAAGGTSEQYF.

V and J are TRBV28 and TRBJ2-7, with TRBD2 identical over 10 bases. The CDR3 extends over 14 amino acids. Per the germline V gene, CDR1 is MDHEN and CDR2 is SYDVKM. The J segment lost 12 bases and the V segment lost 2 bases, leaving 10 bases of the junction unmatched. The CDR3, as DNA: TGTGCCAGCAGTTTAACGGGACTAGCGCCCGTGTTGTACTTC. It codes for CASSLTGLAPVLYF.